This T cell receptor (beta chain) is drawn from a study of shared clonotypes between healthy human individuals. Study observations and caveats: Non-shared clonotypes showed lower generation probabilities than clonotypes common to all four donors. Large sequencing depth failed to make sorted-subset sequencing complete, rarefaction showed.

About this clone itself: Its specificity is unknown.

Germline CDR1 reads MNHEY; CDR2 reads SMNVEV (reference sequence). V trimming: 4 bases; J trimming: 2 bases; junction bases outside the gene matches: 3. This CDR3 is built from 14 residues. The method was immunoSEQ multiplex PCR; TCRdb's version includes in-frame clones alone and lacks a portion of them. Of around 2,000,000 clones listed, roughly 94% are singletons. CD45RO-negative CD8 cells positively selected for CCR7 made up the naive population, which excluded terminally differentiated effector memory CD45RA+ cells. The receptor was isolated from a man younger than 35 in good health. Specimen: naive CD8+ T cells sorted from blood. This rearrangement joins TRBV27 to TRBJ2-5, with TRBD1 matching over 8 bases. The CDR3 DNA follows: TGTGCCAGCAGTTACGGGACAGGTCAAGAGACCCAGTACTTC. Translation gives CASSYGTGQETQYF.